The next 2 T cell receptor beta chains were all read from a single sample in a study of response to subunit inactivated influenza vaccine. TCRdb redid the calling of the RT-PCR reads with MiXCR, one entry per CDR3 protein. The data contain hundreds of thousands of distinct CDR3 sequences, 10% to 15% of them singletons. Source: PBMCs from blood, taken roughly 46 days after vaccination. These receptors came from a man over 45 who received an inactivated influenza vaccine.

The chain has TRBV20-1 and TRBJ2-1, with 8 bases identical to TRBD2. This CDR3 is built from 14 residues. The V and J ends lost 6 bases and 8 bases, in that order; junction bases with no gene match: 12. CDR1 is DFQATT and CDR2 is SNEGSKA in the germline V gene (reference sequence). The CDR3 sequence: CSAKVGLASDEQFF. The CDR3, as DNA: TGCAGTGCCAAGGTTGGACTAGCATCCGATGAGCAGTTCTTC.

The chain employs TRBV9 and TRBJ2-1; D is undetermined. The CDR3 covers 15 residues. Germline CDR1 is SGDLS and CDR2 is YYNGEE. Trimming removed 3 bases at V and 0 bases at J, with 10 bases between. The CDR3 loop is CASSAAPSSYNEQFF. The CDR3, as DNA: TGTGCCAGCAGCGCGGCCCCGAGCTCCTACAATGAGCAGTTCTTC. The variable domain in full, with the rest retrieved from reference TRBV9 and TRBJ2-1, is DSGVTQTPKHLITATGQRVTLRCSPRSGDLSVYWYQQSLDQGLQFLIQYYNGEERAKGNILERFSAQQFPDLHSELNLSSLELGDSALYFCASSAAPSSYNEQFFGPGTRLTVL.